The 6 T cell receptor beta chains in this list originate from one sample, sequenced in a study of cytomegalovirus exposure and HLA in healthy donors. 60 Vbeta and 13 Jbeta primers were used in PCR. Here immunoSEQ multiplex PCR was the method, and the copy in TCRdb shows in-frame clones only, minus some. Of about 67,000 clones in the sample, about two thirds were seen once. Sample: PBMCs. The receptors shown here come from a woman in her twenties or thirties in good health and CMV-seronegative.

V gene TRBV11-2 combines with J gene TRBJ2-7, with 7 positions matching TRBD1. Germline V CDR1 and CDR2: SGHAT, FQNNGV. V lost 1 base to trimming and J lost 2 bases; unmatched junction nucleotides: 5. The CDR3 is made up of 15 amino acids. In DNA, the CDR3 is TGTGCCAGCAGCTTAGGGCACAGGGGACCCTACGAGCAGTACTTC. Translated: CASSLGHRGPYEQYF.

J is TRBJ1-1 and V is TRBV11-2; 11 bases are shared with TRBD1. J gave up 3 bases and V 5 bases, and 2 bases lay outside the gene matches. Germline loops: CDR1 SGHAT, CDR2 FQNNGV. This CDR3 spans 14 amino acids. The CDR3 sequence: CASSQDRGHTEAFF. Written as DNA, the CDR3 is TGTGCCAGCAGCCAGGACAGGGGGCACACTGAAGCTTTCTTT.

The chain joins TRBV7-2 to TRBJ1-2; 8 nucleotides align to TRBD1. This CDR3 comprises 14 residues. CDR1 and CDR2 from the germline V gene are SGHTA and FQGNSA. V lost 5 bases, J lost 2 bases, and 4 bases stayed unmatched. The CDR3 region has the DNA TGTGCCAGCAGCACCAGGGGGCTCAACTATGGCTACACCTTC. This gives the protein CASSTRGLNYGYTF.

This chain links TRBV29-1 with TRBJ2-3, with a possible D match to TRBD2 (7 bases). The CDR3 has 15 amino acids. Trimming stripped 4 bases from V and 4 bases from J, with 18 bases between. The V gene's germline CDR1 is SQVTM and CDR2 ANQGSEA. The CDR3 is CSVGRVGGAPDTQYF. CDR3 nucleotide sequence: TGCAGCGTTGGGCGAGTAGGGGGGGCCCCAGATACGCAGTATTTT.

The rearrangement uses TRBV7-7 and TRBJ2-5, with a weak D call TRBD1 (5 bases). The CDR3 consists of 14 residues. Germline V gives CDR1 SSHAT, CDR2 FNYEAQ (reference sequence). The ends were cut back, 5 bases at V and 4 bases at J, with 14 bases in the middle. In nucleotides, the CDR3 is TGTGCCAGCAGCCTTGGGGCGGATGGAGAGACCCAGTACTTC. Amino acid sequence: CASSLGADGETQYF. Filled out from reference TRBV7-7 and TRBJ2-5, the complete variable domain reads GAGVSQSPRYKVTKRGQDVTLRCDPISSHATLYWYQQALGQGPEFLTYFNYEAQPDKSGLPSDRFSAERPEGSISTLTIQRTEQRDSAMYRCASSLGADGETQYFGPGTRLLVL.

This clone appeared a few times. This rearrangement joins TRBV21-1 to TRBJ1-6; TRBD1, the table's D call, lacks a check against the DNA. TRBV21-1 is flagged as a pseudogene. This CDR3 is 15 amino acids long. The CDR3 bases are TGTGCCAGCAGCAAAGTAACAGGGGGCTATTCACCCCTCCACTTT. It codes for CASSKVTGGYSPLHF.